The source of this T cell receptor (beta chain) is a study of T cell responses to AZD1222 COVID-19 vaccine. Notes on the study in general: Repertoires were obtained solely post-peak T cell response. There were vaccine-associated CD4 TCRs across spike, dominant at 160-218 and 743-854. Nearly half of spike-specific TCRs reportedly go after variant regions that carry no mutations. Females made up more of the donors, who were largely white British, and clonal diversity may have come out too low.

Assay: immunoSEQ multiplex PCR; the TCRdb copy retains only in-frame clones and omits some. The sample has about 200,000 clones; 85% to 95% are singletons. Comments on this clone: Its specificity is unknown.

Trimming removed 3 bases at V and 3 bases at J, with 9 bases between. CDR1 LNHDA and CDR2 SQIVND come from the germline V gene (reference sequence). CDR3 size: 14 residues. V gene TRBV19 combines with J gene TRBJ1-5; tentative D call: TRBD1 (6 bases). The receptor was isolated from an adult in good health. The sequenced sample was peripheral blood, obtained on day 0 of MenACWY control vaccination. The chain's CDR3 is CASSMTGVNQPQHF. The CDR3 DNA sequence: TGTGCCAGTAGTATGACAGGAGTCAATCAGCCCCAGCATTTT. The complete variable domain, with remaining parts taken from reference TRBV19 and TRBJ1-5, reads DGGITQSPKYLFRKEGQNVTLSCEQNLNHDAMYWYRQDPGQGLRLIYYSQIVNDFQKGDIAEGYSVSREKKESFPLTVTSAQKNPTAFYLCASSMTGVNQPQHFGDGTRLSIL.